The rows below give T cell receptor beta chains drawn from one sample of a study of a mutant IDH1 vaccine in newly diagnosed glioma. Assay used: immunoSEQ multiplex PCR; TCRdb lists only in-frame clones, some missing. The data show about 68,000 clones, approximately 79% seen once. The input for sequencing was PBMCs, taken from a glioma patient treated with radiotherapy, temozolomide or both. These receptors were obtained from a man over 45 with glioma. Each CDR3 is given with its conserved first and last residue. Fields, in order: CDR3 protein, CDR3 DNA, clone size, D gene, V gene, J gene. The D gene is left open where the match is weak. Some rows have no size entry. The others give once, few or many, or a class for an expanded clone.

CASSFGTGGSQTQYF,TGTGCCAGCAGCTTCGGGACAGGGGGTTCGCAGACCCAGTACTTC,.,TRBD1,TRBV5-6,TRBJ2-5
CAWSVGNAGNTIYF,TGTGCCTGGAGTGTGGGAAACGCCGGAAACACCATATATTTT,.,.,TRBV30,TRBJ1-3
CASSAGQQETQYF,TGTGCCAGCAGTGCTGGACAGCAAGAGACCCAGTACTTC,.,.,TRBV2,TRBJ2-5
CASSSDGSYGYTF,TGCGCCAGCAGCTCGGATGGGAGCTATGGCTACACCTTC,.,.,TRBV5-1,TRBJ1-2
CASSGSGAPHEKLFF,TGTGCCAGCAGCGGATCAGGGGCCCCTCACGAAAAACTGTTTTTT,.,.,TRBV9,TRBJ1-4
CASSQGEDQPQHF,TGCGCCAGCAGTCAGGGTGAGGATCAGCCCCAGCATTTT,.,.,TRBV5-1,TRBJ1-5
CASSQEGNLGLSNTEAFF,TGCGCCAGCAGCCAAGAAGGGAACTTAGGGTTGAGTAACACTGAAGCTTTCTTT,.,.,TRBV4-1,TRBJ1-1
CASSLTGESDTQYF,TGTGCCAGCAGCTTGACAGGTGAATCAGATACGCAGTATTTT,.,.,TRBV7-9,TRBJ2-3
CAISAGQQETQYF,TGTGCCATCAGCGCGGGACAGCAAGAGACCCAGTACTTC,.,.,TRBV10-3,TRBJ2-5
CASRLDRGTDTQYF,TGTGCCAGCAGACTGGACAGGGGCACAGATACGCAGTATTTT,.,TRBD1,TRBV6-1,TRBJ2-3
CASRGDGYSYNEQFF,TGTGCCAGCAGGGGGGACGGGTACTCCTACAATGAGCAGTTCTTC,.,.,TRBV25-1,TRBJ2-1
CASRVGDGSSYEQYF,TGTGCCAGCAGGGTCGGGGACGGTAGCTCCTACGAGCAGTACTTC,.,.,TRBV7-9,TRBJ2-7
CSARRTEQFF,TGCAGTGCTAGGAGAACGGAGCAGTTCTTC,few,.,TRBV20-1,TRBJ2-1
CASRETSGGAGEQFF,TGTGCCAGCAGGGAGACTAGCGGGGGGGCCGGTGAGCAGTTCTTC,.,TRBD2,TRBV6-1,TRBJ2-1
CASGLGGNRGQDLYGYTF,TGTGCTAGTGGTTTGGGGGGGAATCGAGGACAGGACCTCTATGGCTACACCTTC,.,TRBD1,TRBV12-5,TRBJ1-2
CAIRSTEVGELFF,TGTGCCATCAGGTCGACAGAAGTCGGGGAGCTGTTTTTT,.,.,TRBV10-3,TRBJ2-2
CASSLGLAGVARRTDTQYF,TGCGCCAGCAGCTTGGGACTAGCGGGGGTAGCCCGACGCACAGATACGCAGTATTTT,.,TRBD2,TRBV5-1,TRBJ2-3
CASRVTSGGAYEQYF,TGTGCCAGCAGGGTAACTAGCGGGGGGGCCTACGAGCAGTACTTC,.,TRBD2,TRBV6-1,TRBJ2-7
CASSTKSNTGELFF,TGTGCCAGCAGCACCAAATCGAACACCGGGGAGCTGTTTTTT,.,.,TRBV9,TRBJ2-2
CASFQETQYF,TGTGCCAGTTTCCAAGAGACCCAGTACTTC,.,.,TRBV28,TRBJ2-5
CASSLSGYPYGYTF,TGTGCCAGCAGTTTATCCGGATACCCATATGGCTACACCTTC,few,.,TRBV27,TRBJ1-2
CASSEEGTGNYGYTF,TGTGCCAGCAGCGAGGAAGGGACAGGGAACTATGGCTACACCTTC,.,TRBD1,TRBV9,TRBJ1-2
CASSPGSGQETQYF,TGTGCCAGCTCACCAGGAAGCGGGCAAGAGACCCAGTACTTC,.,.,TRBV18,TRBJ2-5
CASSELVRAEAFF,TGTGCCAGCAGTGAATTGGTCCGGGCTGAAGCTTTCTTT,.,.,TRBV25-1,TRBJ1-1
CASSLSGTSGTYEQYF,TGCGCCAGCAGCTTGTCCGGGACTAGCGGCACCTACGAGCAGTACTTC,medium-sized,TRBD2,TRBV5-1,TRBJ2-7
CSVGPKSSNYGYTF,TGCAGCGTTGGACCGAAGTCCTCCAACTATGGCTACACCTTC,.,.,TRBV29-1,TRBJ1-2
CASSYYGDTQYF,TGTGCCAGCAGTTACTATGGGGATACGCAGTATTTT,.,.,TRBV2,TRBJ2-3
CASSEARPNEKLFF,TGCGCCAGCAGCGAAGCACGGCCTAATGAAAAACTGTTTTTT,.,.,TRBV4-1,TRBJ1-4
CASSNGGRVNTEAFF,TGTGCCAGCAGCAATGGGGGGCGGGTAAACACTGAAGCTTTCTTT,many,.,TRBV21-1,TRBJ1-1
CASSHPRGGQETQYF,TGTGCCAGCAGCCATCCCAGGGGGGGTCAAGAGACCCAGTACTTC,.,.,TRBV14,TRBJ2-5
CASSGRKGGDQPQHF,TGTGCCAGCAGTGGTAGAAAAGGCGGAGATCAGCCCCAGCATTTT,.,.,TRBV2,TRBJ1-5
CASSPGIGGLDTEAFF,TGCGCCAGCAGCCCGGGCATTGGAGGTTTGGACACTGAAGCTTTCTTT,.,.,TRBV5-1,TRBJ1-1
CASSLTSGEYNEQFF,TGTGCCAGCAGTCTGACTAGCGGGGAGTACAATGAGCAGTTCTTC,.,TRBD2,TRBV14,TRBJ2-1
CASSFGQGNTEAFF,TGTGCCAGCAGCTTTGGGCAGGGGAACACTGAAGCTTTCTTT,.,.,TRBV5-4,TRBJ1-1
CASSVVPGGGGNEQFF,TGTGCCAGCAGCGTAGTCCCCGGGGGAGGGGGAAATGAGCAGTTCTTC,.,.,TRBV9,TRBJ2-1
CASSQVYGTATGELFF,TGTGCCAGCAGCCAAGTTTATGGGACAGCCACCGGGGAGCTGTTTTTT,.,TRBD1,TRBV4-2,TRBJ2-2
CASSPGQGSNSPLHF,TGTGCCAGCAGCCCCGGACAGGGTAGTAATTCACCCCTCCACTTT,.,TRBD1,TRBV14,TRBJ1-6
CASSTGGQGRSPLHF,TGCGCCAGCAGCACGGGGGGACAGGGACGGTCACCCCTCCACTTT,.,TRBD1,TRBV5-1,TRBJ1-6
CASYKGGPDNSEQFF,TGTGCCAGCTACAAGGGGGGGCCCGACAATAGTGAGCAGTTCTTC,.,.,TRBV6-1,TRBJ2-1
CASTTGPNEQFF,TGTGCCAGCACCACAGGGCCCAATGAGCAGTTCTTC,.,.,TRBV2,TRBJ2-1
CASSETGGWEAFF,TGTGCCAGCAGTGAAACAGGGGGTTGGGAAGCTTTCTTT,few,TRBD1,TRBV6-5,TRBJ1-1
CASRPPLLLQEDYGYTF,TGTGCCAGCAGACCGCCCCTTCTTCTTCAGGAGGACTATGGCTACACCTTC,.,.,TRBV28,TRBJ1-2
CASSSGGRNQPQHF,TGCGCCAGCAGCTCAGGAGGGCGCAATCAGCCCCAGCATTTT,.,.,TRBV5-1,TRBJ1-5
CASSFGDYNSPLHF,TGTGCCAGCAGCTTTGGGGATTATAATTCACCCCTCCACTTT,.,.,TRBV7-6,TRBJ1-6
CASSPQEPGYGYTF,TGTGCCAGCAGCCCGCAAGAACCTGGGTATGGCTACACCTTC,.,.,TRBV5-4,TRBJ1-2
CASSLDGARYGYTF,TGTGCCAGCAGCTTAGATGGGGCCCGATATGGCTACACCTTC,.,.,TRBV7-9,TRBJ1-2
CASSRTFSSYNEQFF,TGTGCCAGCAGCCGGACTTTTAGCTCCTACAATGAGCAGTTCTTC,.,.,TRBV7-2,TRBJ2-1
CSVVREGRYGYTF,TGCAGCGTTGTCCGCGAGGGGCGCTATGGCTACACCTTC,.,.,TRBV29-1,TRBJ1-2
CSARDVGEAFF,TGCAGTGCTAGAGATGTCGGTGAAGCTTTCTTT,.,.,TRBV20-1,TRBJ1-1
CASSRGQGRTEAFF,TGTGCCAGCAGCCGGGGACAGGGAAGGACTGAAGCTTTCTTT,.,TRBD1,TRBV7-9,TRBJ1-1
CASRAGREHSNQPQHF,TGTGCCAGCAGGGCGGGCAGGGAACATAGCAATCAGCCCCAGCATTTT,few,.,TRBV27,TRBJ1-5
CASSQDRLAVNEQFF,TGCGCCAGCAGCCAAGATCGGTTAGCGGTAAATGAGCAGTTCTTC,once,.,TRBV4-1,TRBJ2-1
CASSLGGGEQYF,TGTGCCAGCAGCTTGGGGGGTGGCGAGCAGTACTTC,.,.,TRBV5-5,TRBJ2-7
CASSPQRGGELFF,TGTGCCAGTAGTCCCCAGCGGGGCGGGGAGCTGTTTTTT,.,TRBD2,TRBV19,TRBJ2-2